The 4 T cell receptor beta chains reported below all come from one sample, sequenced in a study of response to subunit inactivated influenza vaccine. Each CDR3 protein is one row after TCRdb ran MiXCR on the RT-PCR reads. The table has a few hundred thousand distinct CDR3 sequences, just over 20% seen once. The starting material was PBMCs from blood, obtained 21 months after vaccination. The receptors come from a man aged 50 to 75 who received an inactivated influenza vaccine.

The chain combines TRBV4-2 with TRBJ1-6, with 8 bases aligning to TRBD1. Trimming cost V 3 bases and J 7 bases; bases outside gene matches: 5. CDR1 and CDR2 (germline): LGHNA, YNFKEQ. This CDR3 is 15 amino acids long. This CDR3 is CASSQMTGANSPLHF. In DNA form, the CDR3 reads TGTGCCAGCAGCCAGATGACAGGGGCAAATTCACCCCTCCACTTT.

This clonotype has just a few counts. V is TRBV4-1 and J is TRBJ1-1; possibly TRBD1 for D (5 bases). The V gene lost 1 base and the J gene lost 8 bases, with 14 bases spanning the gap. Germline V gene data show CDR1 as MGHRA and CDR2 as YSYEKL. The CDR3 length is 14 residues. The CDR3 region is CASSQVAGGQEAFF. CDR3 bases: TGCGCCAGCAGCCAAGTCGCGGGCGGACAAGAAGCTTTCTTT.

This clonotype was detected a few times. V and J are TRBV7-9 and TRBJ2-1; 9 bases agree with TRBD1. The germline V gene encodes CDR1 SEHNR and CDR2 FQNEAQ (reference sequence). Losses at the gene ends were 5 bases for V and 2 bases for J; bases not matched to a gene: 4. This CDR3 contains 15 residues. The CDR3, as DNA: TGTGCCAGCAGCAAGAACAGGGGGCCCTACAATGAGCAGTTCTTC. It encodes CASSKNRGPYNEQFF.

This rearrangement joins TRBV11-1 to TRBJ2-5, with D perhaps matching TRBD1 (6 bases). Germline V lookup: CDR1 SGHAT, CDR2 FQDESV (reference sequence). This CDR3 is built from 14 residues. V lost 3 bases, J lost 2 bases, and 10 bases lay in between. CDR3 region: CASSFDRRQETQYF. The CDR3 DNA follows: TGTGCCAGCAGCTTCGACAGGAGACAAGAGACCCAGTACTTC.